The clone carrying this T cell receptor (beta chain) has a count of ten or more. Its matching antigen is unknown. In germline, CDR1 is ENHRY, CDR2 SYGVKD. The CDR3 is 15 residues long. The V end lost 3 bases, the J end lost 1 base, and 7 bases lay between the germline ends. Synthesis of cDNA used 5'RACE (with 10-nucleotide random UMIs). TCRdb reprocessed the 5' RACE reads via MiXCR and lists one record per CDR3 protein. The sample lists fewer than 85,000 distinct CDR3 sequences, about 15% occurring once. Source material was 2 million unsorted PBMCs, stored at -80 °C in RNAlater. The data stem from a study of neurological immune-mediated disorders. Study-level findings and limits: In HTLV-1-associated myelopathy, TCR clonal expansion was greatest, and in multiple sclerosis it was least, below healthy controls.

The sample comprised PBMCs. The origin of this receptor is a woman aged 40 to 55 in good health. The chain joins TRBV10-3 to TRBJ2-6; no definite D call. The CDR3 is CAISDPPSGANVLTF. CDR3 in DNA: TGTGCCATCAGTGACCCTCCTTCTGGGGCCAACGTCCTGACTTTC.